This T cell receptor beta chain was sequenced during a study of beta chain features in type 1 diabetes. Notes on the study in general: Moderate but significant shortening of TCRB CDR3s was recorded in all four CD4+ subsets from Type 1 diabetes patients.

Investigators reverse transcribed all isolated RNA, so they sequenced expressed TCRB transcripts. The table came from immunoSEQ multiplex PCR; TCRdb's copy has only in-frame clones and leaves some out. The data show under 150,000 clones, 17% seen once. On this clone: Its antigen is unknown.

The CDR3 runs 16 residues. The V gene end was trimmed by 3 bases and the J gene end by 1 base; junction bases not matched to a gene: 7. Germline CDR1 reads SGHNT; CDR2 reads YENEEA. The sequenced sample consisted of central memory CD4+ T cells from blood. V usage is TRBV11-3 and J usage is TRBJ2-5; 8 bases are shared with TRBD2. This receptor was taken from a man younger than 35 with type 1 diabetes. CDR3 amino acids: CASSFGSGSLQETQYF. CDR3 DNA: TGTGCCAGCAGCTTCGGCAGCGGGAGTCTCCAAGAGACCCAGTACTTC. The whole variable domain, filled in from reference TRBV11-3 and TRBJ2-5, reads EAGVVQSPRYKIIEKKQPVAFWCNPISGHNTLYWYLQNLGQGPELLIRYENEEAVDDSQLPKDRFSAERLKGVDSTLKIQPAELGDSAVYLCASSFGSGSLQETQYFGPGTRLLVL.